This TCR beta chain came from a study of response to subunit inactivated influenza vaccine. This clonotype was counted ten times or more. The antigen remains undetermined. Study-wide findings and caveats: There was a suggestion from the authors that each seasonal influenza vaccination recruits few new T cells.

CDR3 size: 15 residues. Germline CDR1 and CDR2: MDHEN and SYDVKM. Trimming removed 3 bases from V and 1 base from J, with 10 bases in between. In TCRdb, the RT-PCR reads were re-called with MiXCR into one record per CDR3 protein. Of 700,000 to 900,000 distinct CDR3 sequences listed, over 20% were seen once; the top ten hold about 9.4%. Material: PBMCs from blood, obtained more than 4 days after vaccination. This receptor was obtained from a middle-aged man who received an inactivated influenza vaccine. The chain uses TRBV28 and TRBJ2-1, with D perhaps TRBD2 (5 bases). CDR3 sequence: CASSFRSGSYNEQFF. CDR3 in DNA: TGTGCCAGCAGTTTTAGGAGCGGTTCCTACAATGAGCAGTTCTTC. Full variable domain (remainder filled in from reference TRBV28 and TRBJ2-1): DVKVTQSSRYLVKRTGEKVFLECVQDMDHENMFWYRQDPGLGLRLIYFSYDVKMKEKGDIPEGYSVSREKKERFSLILESASTNQTSMYLCASSFRSGSYNEQFFGPGTRLTVL.